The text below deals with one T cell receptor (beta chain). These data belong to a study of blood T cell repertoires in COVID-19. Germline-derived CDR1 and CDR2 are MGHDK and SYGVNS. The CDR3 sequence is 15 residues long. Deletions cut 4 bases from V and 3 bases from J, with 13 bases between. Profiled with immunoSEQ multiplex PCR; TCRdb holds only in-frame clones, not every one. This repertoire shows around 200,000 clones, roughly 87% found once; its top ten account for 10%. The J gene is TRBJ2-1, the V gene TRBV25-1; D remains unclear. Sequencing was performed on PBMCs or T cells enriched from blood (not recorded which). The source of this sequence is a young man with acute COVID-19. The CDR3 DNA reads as TGTGCCAGCAGTGGCTCCGTCCCCTACTACAATGAGCAGTTCTTC. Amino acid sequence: CASSGSVPYYNEQFF. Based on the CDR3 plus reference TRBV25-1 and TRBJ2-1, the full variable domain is EADIYQTPRYLVIGTGKKITLECSQTMGHDKMYWYQQDPGMELHLIHYSYGVNSTEKGDLSSESTVSRIRTEHFPLTLESARPSHTSQYLCASSGSVPYYNEQFFGPGTRLTVL.